This record looks at one TCR beta chain sequence and its context. The antigen is undetermined. These data are taken from a study of CXCR3-negative and CXCR3-positive naive CD8 T cells. Study-level points and caveats: Comparison of naive cells showed more hydrophobic TRB CDR3s in CXCR3-positive than in CXCR3-negative naive cells.

This CDR3 contains 16 residues. Germline CDR1 reads MNHEY; CDR2 reads SVGAGI. In preparing the TRB cDNA libraries, 5' RACE with UMI labels was used. For each CDR3 protein, TCRdb gives one entry from its re-call of the 5' RACE reads, without DNA. This sample's table has some 7,000 distinct CDR3 sequences. This receptor was obtained from a human donor in good health. Some clones in this sample may be carry-over from other donors' samples. Material for sequencing was naive CXCR3+ CD8+ T cells from blood. Noted subset: CD45RO-CCR7+CD27+CD95- naive CD8+ T cells expressing CXCR3 (TNR3+). V usage is TRBV6-5 and J usage is TRBJ2-1; lacking DNA, the TRBD2 call made by TCRdb goes unchecked. The CDR3: CASSYALAGGGNEQFF.